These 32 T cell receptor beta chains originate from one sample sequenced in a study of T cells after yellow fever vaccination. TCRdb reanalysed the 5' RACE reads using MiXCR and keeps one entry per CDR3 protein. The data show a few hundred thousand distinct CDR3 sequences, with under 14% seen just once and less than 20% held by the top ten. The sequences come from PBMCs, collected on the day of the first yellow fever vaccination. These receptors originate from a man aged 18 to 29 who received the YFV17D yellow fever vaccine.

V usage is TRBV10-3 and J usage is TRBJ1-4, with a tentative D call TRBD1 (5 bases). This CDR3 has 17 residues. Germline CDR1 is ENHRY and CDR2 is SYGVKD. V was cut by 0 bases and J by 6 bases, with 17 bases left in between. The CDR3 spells CAISESRVSAGDEKLFF. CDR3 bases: TGTGCCATCAGTGAGTCGAGGGTTTCCGCGGGGGATGAAAAACTGTTTTTT.

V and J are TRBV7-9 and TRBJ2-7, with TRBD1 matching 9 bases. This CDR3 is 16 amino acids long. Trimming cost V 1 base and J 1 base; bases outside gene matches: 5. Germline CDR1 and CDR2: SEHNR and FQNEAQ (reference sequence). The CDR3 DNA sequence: TGTGCCAGCAGCTTAGGGGGGACAGGGCAATCCTACGAGCAGTACTTC. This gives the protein CASSLGGTGQSYEQYF.

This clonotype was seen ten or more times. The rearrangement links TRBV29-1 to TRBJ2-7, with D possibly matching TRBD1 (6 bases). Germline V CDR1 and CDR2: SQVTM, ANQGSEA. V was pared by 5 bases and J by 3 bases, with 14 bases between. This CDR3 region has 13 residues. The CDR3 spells CSVRAGDSYEQYF. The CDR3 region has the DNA TGCAGCGTTCGAGCAGGGGATAGCTACGAGCAGTACTTC.

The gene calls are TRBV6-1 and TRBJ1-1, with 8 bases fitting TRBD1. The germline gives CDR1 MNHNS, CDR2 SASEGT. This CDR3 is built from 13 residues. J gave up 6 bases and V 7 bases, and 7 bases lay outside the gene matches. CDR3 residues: CASTQTGAAEAFF. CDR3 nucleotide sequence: TGTGCCAGCACCCAGACAGGGGCCGCTGAAGCTTTCTTT.

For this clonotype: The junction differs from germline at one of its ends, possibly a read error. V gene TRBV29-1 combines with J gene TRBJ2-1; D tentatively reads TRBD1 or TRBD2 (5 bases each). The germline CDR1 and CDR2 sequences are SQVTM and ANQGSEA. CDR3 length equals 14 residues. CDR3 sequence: CSAYRDGGYNAQFF. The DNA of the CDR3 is TGCAGCGCTTACCGGGACGGCGGCTACAATGCGCAGTTCTTC.

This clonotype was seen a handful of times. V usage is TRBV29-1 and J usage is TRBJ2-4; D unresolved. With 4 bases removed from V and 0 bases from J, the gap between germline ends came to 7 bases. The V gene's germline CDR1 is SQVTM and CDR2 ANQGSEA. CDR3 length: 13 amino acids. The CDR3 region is CSVAQSAKNIQYF. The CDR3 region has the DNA TGCAGCGTTGCCCAATCAGCCAAAAACATTCAGTACTTC. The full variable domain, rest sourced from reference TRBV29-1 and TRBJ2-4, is SAVISQKPSRDICQRGTSLTIQCQVDSQVTMMFWYRQQPGQSLTLIATANQGSEATYESGFVIDKFPISRPNLTFSTLTVSNMSPEDSSIYLCSVAQSAKNIQYFGAGTRLSVL.

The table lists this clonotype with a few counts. The CDR3 bases are TGCGCCAGCAGCTATACAGGGGGCAATCAGCCCCAGCATTTT. Its protein is CASSYTGGNQPQHF. The V gene is TRBV5-1, the J gene TRBJ1-5; TRBD1 aligns across 7 bases. CDR1 SGHRS and CDR2 YFSETQ come from the germline V gene. J was trimmed by 2 bases and V by 3 bases; bases with no gene match: 2. This CDR3 has 14 amino acids.

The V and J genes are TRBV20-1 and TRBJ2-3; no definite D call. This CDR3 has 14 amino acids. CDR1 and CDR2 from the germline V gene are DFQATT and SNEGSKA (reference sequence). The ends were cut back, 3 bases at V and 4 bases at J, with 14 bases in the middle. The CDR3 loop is CSASLGFEADTQYF. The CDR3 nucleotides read TGCAGTGCTAGCTTGGGATTCGAGGCAGATACGCAGTATTTT.

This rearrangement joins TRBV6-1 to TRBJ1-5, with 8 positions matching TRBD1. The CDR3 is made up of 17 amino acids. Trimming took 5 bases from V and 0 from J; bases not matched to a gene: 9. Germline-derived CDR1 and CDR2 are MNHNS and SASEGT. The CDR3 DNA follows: TGTGCCAGCAGTCCGGGTTTGACAGGGGTTAGCAATCAGCCCCAGCATTTT. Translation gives CASSPGLTGVSNQPQHF.

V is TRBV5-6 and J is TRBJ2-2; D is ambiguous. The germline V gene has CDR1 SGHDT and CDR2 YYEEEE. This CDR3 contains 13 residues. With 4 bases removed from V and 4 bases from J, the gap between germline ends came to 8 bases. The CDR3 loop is CASSRPGTGELFF. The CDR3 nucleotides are TGTGCCAGCAGCCGACCCGGCACCGGGGAGCTGTTTTTT.

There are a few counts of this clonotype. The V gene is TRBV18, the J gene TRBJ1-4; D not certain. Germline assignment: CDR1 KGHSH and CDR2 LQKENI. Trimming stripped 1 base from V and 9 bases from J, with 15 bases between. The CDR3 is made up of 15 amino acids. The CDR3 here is CASSPRVNINQKLFF. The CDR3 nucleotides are TGTGCCAGCTCACCACGCGTTAACATAAATCAAAAACTGTTTTTT.

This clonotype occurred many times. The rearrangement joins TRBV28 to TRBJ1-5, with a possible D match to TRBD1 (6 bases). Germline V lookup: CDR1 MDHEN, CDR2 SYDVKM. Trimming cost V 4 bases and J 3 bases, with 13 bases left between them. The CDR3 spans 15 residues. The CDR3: CASSSGGGNNQPQHF. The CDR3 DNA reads TGTGCCAGCAGTTCAGGAGGGGGGAACAATCAGCCCCAGCATTTT.

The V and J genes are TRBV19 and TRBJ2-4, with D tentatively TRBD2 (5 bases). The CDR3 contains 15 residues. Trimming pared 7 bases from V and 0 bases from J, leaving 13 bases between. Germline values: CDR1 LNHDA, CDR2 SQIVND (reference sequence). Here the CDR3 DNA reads TGTGCCAGTATGGAGGTGGGAATAGCCAAAAACATTCAGTACTTC. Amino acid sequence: CASMEVGIAKNIQYF. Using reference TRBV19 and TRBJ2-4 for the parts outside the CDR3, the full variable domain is DGGITQSPKYLFRKEGQNVTLSCEQNLNHDAMYWYRQDPGQGLRLIYYSQIVNDFQKGDIAEGYSVSREKKESFPLTVTSAQKNPTAFYLCASMEVGIAKNIQYFGAGTRLSVL.

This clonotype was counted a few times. The CDR3 here is CASSFDPGRPQHF. DNA for the CDR3: TGTGCCAGCAGCTTCGACCCGGGTAGGCCCCAGCATTTT. The rearrangement uses TRBV7-9 and TRBJ1-5, with D unclear. Germline V gene data show CDR1 as SEHNR and CDR2 as FQNEAQ (reference sequence). The CDR3 sequence is 13 residues long. Deletions cut 3 bases from V and 9 bases from J, with 12 bases between.

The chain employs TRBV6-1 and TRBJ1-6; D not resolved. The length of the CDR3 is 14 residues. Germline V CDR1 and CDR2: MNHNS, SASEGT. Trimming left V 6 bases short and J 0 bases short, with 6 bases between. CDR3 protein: CASSRGSYNSPLHF. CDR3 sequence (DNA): TGTGCCAGCAGCCGAGGCTCCTATAATTCACCCCTCCACTTT.

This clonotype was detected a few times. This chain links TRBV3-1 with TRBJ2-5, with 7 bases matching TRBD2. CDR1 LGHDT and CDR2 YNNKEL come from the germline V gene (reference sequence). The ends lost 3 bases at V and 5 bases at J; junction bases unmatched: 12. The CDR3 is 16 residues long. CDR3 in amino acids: CASSQGGMYLGETQYF. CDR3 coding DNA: TGTGCCAGCAGCCAGGGGGGGATGTACTTGGGGGAGACCCAGTACTTC.

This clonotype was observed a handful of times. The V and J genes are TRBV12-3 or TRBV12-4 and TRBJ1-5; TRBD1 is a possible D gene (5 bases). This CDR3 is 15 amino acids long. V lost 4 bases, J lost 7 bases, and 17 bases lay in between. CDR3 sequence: CASSWESRGEQPQHF. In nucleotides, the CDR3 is TGTGCCAGCAGTTGGGAATCACGGGGGGAGCAGCCCCAGCATTTT.

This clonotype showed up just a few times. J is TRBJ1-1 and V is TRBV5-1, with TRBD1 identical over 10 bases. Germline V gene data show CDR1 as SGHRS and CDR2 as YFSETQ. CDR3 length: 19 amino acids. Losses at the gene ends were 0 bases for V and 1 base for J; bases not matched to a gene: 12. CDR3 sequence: CASSLVGTGVRKGNTEAFF. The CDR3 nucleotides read TGCGCCAGCAGCTTGGTAGGGACAGGGGTGCGAAAGGGGAACACTGAAGCTTTCTTT.

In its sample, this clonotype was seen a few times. The CDR3 DNA sequence: TGTGCCAGCAGCTCCCCCCGCAGGGGATACGAGCAGTACGTC. It encodes CASSSPRRGYEQYV. The chain joins TRBV7-9 to TRBJ2-7, with D perhaps TRBD1 (6 bases). Trimming pared 4 bases from V and 4 bases from J, leaving 14 bases between. Germline lookup yields CDR1 SEHNR and CDR2 FQNEAQ (reference sequence). The CDR3 consists of 14 residues.

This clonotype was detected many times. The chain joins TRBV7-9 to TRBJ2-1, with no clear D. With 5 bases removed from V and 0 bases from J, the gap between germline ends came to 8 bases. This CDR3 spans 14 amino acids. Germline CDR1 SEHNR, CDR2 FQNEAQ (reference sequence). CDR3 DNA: TGTGCCAGCAGCCCGAGAAGCTCCTACAATGAGCAGTTCTTC. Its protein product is CASSPRSSYNEQFF.

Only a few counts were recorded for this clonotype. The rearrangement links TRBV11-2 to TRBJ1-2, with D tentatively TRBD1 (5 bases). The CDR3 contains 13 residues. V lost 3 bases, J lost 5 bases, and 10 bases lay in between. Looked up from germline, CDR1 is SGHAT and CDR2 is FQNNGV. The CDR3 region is CASSFQGRYGYTF. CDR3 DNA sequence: TGTGCCAGCAGCTTCCAGGGAAGATATGGCTACACCTTC.

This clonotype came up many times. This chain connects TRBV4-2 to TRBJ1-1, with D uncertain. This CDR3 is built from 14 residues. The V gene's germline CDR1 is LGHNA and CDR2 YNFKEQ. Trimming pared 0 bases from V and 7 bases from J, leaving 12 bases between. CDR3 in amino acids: CASSQEGKLDEAFF. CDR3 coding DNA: TGTGCCAGCAGCCAAGAAGGGAAGTTGGATGAAGCTTTCTTT.

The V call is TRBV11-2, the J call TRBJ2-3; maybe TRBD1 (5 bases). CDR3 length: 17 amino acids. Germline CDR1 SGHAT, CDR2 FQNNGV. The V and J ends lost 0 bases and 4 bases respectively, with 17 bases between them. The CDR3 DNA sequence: TGTGCCAGCAGCTTAGATGTCGGCAGGGCTCGAGCAGATACGCAGTATTTT. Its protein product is CASSLDVGRARADTQYF.

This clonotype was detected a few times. The CDR3 bases are TGTGCCAGGGGGGACAAACAGTACGTC. Its protein is CARGDKQYV. J is TRBJ2-7 and V is TRBV19; D possibly corresponds to TRBD1 (6 bases). The CDR3 is 9 residues long. Germline V CDR1 and CDR2: LNHDA, SQIVND (reference sequence). The ends were cut back, 9 bases at V and 10 bases at J, with 10 bases in the middle.

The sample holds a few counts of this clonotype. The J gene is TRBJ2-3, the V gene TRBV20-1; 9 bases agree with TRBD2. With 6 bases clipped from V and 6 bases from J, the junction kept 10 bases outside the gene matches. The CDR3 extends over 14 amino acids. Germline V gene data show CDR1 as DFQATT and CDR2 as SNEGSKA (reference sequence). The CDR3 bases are TGCAGTGCGCTACTAGCGGGTGAGGGGGATACGCAGTATTTT. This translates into CSALLAGEGDTQYF.

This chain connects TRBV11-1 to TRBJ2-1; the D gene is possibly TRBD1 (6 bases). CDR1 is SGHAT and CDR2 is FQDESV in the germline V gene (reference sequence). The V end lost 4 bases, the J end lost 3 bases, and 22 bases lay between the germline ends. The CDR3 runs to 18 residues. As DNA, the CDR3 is TGTGCCAGCAGCTCCTCAAGCTTCCCGGGACACTTCTACAATGAGCAGTTCTTC. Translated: CASSSSSFPGHFYNEQFF. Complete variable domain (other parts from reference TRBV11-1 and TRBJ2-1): EAEVAQSPRYKITEKSQAVAFWCDPISGHATLYWYRQILGQGPELLVQFQDESVVDDSQLPKDRFSAERLKGVDSTLKIQPAELGDSAMYLCASSSSSFPGHFYNEQFFGPGTRLTVL.

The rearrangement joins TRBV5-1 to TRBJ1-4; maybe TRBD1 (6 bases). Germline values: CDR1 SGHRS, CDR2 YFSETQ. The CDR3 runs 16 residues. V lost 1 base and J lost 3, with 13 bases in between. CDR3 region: CASSLRGPPSNEKLFF. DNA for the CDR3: TGCGCCAGCAGCTTGCGGGGGCCCCCATCTAATGAAAAACTGTTTTTT.

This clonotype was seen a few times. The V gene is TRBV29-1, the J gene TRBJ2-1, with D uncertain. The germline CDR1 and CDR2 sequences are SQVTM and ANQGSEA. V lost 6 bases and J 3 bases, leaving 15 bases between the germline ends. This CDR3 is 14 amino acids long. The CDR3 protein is CSVVPRDRYNEQFF. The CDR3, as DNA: TGCAGCGTCGTTCCCCGAGACCGCTACAATGAGCAGTTCTTC.

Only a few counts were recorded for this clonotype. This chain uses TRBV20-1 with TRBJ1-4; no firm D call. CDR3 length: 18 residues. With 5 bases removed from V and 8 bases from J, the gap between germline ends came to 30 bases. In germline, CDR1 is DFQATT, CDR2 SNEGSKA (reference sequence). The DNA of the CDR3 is TGCAGTGCTCCGGAAACAGACGAAACCTATTACAGCGGAGAAAAACTGTTTTTT. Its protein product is CSAPETDETYYSGEKLFF.

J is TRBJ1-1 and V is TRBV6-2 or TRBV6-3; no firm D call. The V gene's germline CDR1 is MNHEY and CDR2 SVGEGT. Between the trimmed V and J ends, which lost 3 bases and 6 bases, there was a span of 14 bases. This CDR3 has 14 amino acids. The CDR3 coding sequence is TGTGCCAGCAGTTATGGAAGGCTCGCTCCTGAAGCTTTCTTT. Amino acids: CASSYGRLAPEAFF.

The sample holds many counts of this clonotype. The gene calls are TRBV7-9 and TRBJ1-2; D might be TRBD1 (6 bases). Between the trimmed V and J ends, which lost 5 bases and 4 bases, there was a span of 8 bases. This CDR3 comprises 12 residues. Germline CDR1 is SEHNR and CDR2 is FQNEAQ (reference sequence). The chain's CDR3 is CASSQDSYGYTF. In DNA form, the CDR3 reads TGTGCCAGCAGCCAGGACAGCTATGGCTACACCTTC.

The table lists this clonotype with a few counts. CDR3 bases: TGTGCCAGTAGCCGACAGGGTGGTATGATCACCCCATACAATGAGCAGTTCTTC. Translated: CASSRQGGMITPYNEQFF. The chain couples TRBV19 to TRBJ2-1, with TRBD1 matching over 7 bases. Germline CDR1 LNHDA, CDR2 SQIVND (reference sequence). Trimming removed 6 bases from V and 4 bases from J; junction bases left unmatched: 18. The CDR3 sequence is 18 residues long.